The T cell receptor beta chain described here comes from a study of blood T cell repertoires in COVID-19. As for the study in general: Donors in the United States, Italy and Spain gave samples during acute or convalescent COVID-19. T cells, B-cell-depleted T cells, or PBMCs supplied cDNA or gDNA.

Deletions cut 6 bases from V and 0 bases from J, with 11 bases between. The germline V gene has CDR1 MNHEY and CDR2 SVGAGI. This CDR3 region has 14 residues. In the original processing: From reference gene primer amplification, estimates of nucleated cell counts were derived. The repertoire was sequenced with immunoSEQ multiplex PCR; TCRdb's copy has only in-frame clones and lacks some. V and J calls and clone size follow that table, whereas D and trimming were derived from the DNA. This table has about 270,000 clones, about 82% appearing once. The sample holds a few counts of this clone. Participants' reported clinical history set cohort assignment.

Source material: PBMCs or T cells enriched from blood (not recorded which). This chain links TRBV6-5 with TRBJ1-1; tentatively, D is TRBD1 (6 bases). This clonotype originated in a woman in her fifties or sixties with acute COVID-19. The CDR3 coding sequence is TGTGCCAGCAGACAAACAGGGATGAACACTGAAGCTTTCTTT. Translating gives CASRQTGMNTEAFF.